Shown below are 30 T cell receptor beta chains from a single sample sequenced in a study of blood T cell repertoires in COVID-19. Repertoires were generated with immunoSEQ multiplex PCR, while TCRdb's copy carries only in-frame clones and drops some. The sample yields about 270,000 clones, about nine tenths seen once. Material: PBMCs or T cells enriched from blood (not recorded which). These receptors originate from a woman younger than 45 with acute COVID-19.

The CDR3 sequence is CASSRAGEDTDTQYF. The CDR3 DNA follows: TGCGCCAGCAGCCGCGCGGGAGAAGACACAGATACGCAGTATTTT. V is TRBV4-1 and J is TRBJ2-3; 7 nucleotides match TRBD2. The CDR3 covers 15 residues. Germline V gene sequence: CDR1 MGHRA, CDR2 YSYEKL. The V and J ends lost 4 bases and 2 bases, in that order; junction bases with no gene match: 6.

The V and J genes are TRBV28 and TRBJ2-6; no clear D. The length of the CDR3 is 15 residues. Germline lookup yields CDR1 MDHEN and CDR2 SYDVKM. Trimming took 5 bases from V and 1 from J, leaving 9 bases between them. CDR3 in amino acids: CASSIDRSGANVLTF. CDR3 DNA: TGTGCCAGCAGTATCGATCGGTCTGGGGCCAACGTCCTGACTTTC.

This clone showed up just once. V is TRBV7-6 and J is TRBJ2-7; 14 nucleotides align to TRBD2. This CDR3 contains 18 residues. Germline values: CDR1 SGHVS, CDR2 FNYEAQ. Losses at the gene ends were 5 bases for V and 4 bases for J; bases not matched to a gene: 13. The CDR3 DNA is TGTGCCAGCAGCATGGGGACTAGCGGGAGTGTGGATTCGTACGAGCAGTACTTC. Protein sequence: CASSMGTSGSVDSYEQYF.

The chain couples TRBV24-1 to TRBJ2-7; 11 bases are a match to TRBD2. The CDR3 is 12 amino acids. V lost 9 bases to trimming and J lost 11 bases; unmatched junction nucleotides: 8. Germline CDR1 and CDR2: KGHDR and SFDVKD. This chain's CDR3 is CATPPASGRKYF. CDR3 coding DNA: TGTGCCACCCCTCCGGCTAGCGGGAGGAAGTACTTC.

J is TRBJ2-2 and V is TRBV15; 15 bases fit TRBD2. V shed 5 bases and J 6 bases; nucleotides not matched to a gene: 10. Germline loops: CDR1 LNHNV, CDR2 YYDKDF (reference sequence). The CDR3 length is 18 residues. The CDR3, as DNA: TGTGCCACCAGCGAGGGACTAGCGGGAGGTATCGGGGCCGGGGAGCTGTTTTTT. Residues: CATSEGLAGGIGAGELFF.

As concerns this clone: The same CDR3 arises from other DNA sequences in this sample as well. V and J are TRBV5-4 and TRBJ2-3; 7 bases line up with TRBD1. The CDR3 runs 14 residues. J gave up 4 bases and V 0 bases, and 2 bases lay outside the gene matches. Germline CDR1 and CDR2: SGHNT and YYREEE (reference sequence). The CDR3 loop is CASSLGQGADTQYF. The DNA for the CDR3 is TGTGCCAGCAGCTTGGGACAGGGAGCAGATACGCAGTATTTT.

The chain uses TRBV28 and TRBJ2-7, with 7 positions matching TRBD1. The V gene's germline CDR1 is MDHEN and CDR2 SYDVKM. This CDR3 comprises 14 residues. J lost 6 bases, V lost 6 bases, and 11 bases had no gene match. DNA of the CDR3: TGTGCCAGCAGCTCGGGACAGCCATCGGGCGAGCAGTACTTC. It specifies CASSSGQPSGEQYF. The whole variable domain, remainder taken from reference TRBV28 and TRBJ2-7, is DVKVTQSSRYLVKRTGEKVFLECVQDMDHENMFWYRQDPGLGLRLIYFSYDVKMKEKGDIPEGYSVSREKKERFSLILESASTNQTSMYLCASSSGQPSGEQYFGPGTRLTVT.

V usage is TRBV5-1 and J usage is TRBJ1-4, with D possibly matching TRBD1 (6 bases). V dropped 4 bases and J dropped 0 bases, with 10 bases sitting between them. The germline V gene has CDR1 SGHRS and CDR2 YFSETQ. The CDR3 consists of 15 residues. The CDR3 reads CASSPGQPTNEKLFF. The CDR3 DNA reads TGCGCCAGCAGCCCTGGACAGCCAACTAATGAAAAACTGTTTTTT.

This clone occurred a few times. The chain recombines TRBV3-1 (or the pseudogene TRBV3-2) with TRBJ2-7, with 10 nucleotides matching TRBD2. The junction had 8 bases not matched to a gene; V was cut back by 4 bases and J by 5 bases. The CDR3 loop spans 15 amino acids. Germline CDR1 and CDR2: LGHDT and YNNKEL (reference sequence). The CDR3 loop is CASSPNQAGGDEQYF. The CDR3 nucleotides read TGTGCCAGCAGCCCCAACCAAGCGGGAGGGGACGAGCAGTACTTC.

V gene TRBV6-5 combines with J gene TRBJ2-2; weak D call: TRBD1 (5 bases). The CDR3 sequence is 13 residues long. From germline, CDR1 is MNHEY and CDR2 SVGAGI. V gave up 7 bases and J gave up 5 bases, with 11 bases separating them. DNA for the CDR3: TGTGCCAGCACCCTTCAGGGTACCGGGGAGCTGTTTTTT. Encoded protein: CASTLQGTGELFF.

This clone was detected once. This CDR3 reads CASSPQPAQGGNEKLFF. Here the CDR3 DNA reads TGTGCCAGCAGCCCCCAGCCGGCACAGGGGGGCAATGAAAAACTGTTTTTT. J is TRBJ1-4 and V is TRBV7-8, with 8 bases lining up with TRBD1. The CDR3 is 17 residues long. V gave up 5 bases and J gave up 5 bases; unmatched junction bases: 13. Per the germline V gene, CDR1 is SGHVS and CDR2 is FQNEAQ. Full variable domain (missing parts from reference TRBV7-8 and TRBJ1-4): GAGVSQSPRYKVAKRGQDVALRCDPISGHVSLFWYQQALGQGPEFLTYFQNEAQLDKSGLPSDRFFAERPEGSVSTLKIQRTQQEDSAVYLCASSPQPAQGGNEKLFFGSGTQLSVL.

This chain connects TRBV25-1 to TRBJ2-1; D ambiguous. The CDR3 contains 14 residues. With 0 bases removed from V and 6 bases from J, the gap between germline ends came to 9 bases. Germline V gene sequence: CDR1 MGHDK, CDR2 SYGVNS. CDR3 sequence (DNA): TGTGCCAGCAGTGAATATCTGGGCCCCAATGAGCAGTTCTTC. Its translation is CASSEYLGPNEQFF.

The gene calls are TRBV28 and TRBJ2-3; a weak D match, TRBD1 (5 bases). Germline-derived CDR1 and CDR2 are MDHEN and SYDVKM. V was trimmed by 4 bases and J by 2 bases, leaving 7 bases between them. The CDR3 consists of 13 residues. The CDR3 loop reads CASSSGLTDTQYF. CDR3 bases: TGTGCCAGCAGTTCAGGGCTCACAGATACGCAGTATTTT.

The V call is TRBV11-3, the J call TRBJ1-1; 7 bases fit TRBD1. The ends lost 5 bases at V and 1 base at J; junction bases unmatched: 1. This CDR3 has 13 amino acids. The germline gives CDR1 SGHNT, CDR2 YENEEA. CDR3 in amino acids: CASSGQENTEAFF. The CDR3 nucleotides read TGTGCCAGCAGCGGACAGGAGAACACTGAAGCTTTCTTT.

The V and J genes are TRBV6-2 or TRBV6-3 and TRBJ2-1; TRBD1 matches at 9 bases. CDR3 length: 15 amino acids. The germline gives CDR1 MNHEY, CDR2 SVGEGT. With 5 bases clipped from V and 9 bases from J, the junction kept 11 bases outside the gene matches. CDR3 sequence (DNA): TGTGCCAGCAGTGCCGGGACAGGGATAAAGGGTGAGCAGTTCTTC. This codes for CASSAGTGIKGEQFF.

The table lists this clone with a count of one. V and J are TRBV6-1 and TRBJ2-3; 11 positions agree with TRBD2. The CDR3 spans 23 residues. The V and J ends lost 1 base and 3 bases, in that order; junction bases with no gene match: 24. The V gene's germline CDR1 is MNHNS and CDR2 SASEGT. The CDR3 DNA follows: TGTGCCAGCAGTGAAGAGGTTTTGGAGGGGCTAGCGGGGGGCGTGAGGAGGACAGATACGCAGTATTTT. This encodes CASSEEVLEGLAGGVRRTDTQYF.

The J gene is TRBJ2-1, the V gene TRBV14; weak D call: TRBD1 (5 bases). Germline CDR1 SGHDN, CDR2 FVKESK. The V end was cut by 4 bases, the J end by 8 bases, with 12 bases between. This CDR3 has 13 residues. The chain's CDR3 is CASSRQRFYEQFF. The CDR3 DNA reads TGTGCCAGCAGCCGACAGCGTTTTTATGAGCAGTTCTTC. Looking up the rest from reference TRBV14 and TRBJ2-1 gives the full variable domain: EAGVTQFPSHSVIEKGQTVTLRCDPISGHDNLYWYRRVMGKEIKFLLHFVKESKQDESGMPNNRFLAERTGGTYSTLKVQPAELEDSGVYFCASSRQRFYEQFFGPGTRLTVL.

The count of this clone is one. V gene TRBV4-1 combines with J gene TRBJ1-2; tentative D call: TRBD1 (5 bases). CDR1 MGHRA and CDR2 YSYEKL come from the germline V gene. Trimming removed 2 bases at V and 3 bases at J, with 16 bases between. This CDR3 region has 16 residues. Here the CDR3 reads CASSQSDLDTYYGYTF. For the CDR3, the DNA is TGCGCCAGCAGCCAATCCGACCTGGACACGTACTATGGCTACACCTTC.

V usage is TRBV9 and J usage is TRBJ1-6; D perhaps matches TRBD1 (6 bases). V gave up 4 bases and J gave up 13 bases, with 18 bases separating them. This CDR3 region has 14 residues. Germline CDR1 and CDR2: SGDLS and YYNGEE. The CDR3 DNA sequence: TGTGCCAGCAGCCCGCACAGGGAACAATCCCCCCTCCACTTT. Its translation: CASSPHREQSPLHF.

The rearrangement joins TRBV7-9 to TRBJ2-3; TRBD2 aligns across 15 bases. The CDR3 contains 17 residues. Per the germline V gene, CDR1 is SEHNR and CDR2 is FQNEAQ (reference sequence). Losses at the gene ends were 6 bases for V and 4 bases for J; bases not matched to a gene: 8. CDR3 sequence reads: CASRPGLAGGGADTQYF. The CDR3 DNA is TGTGCCAGCAGACCGGGACTAGCGGGAGGAGGGGCAGATACGCAGTATTTT.

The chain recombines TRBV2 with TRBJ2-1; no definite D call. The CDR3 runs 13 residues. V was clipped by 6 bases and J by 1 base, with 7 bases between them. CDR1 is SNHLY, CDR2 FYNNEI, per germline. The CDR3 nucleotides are TGTGCCAGCAGCGTTAGATCCTACAATGAGCAGTTCTTC. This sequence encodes CASSVRSYNEQFF.

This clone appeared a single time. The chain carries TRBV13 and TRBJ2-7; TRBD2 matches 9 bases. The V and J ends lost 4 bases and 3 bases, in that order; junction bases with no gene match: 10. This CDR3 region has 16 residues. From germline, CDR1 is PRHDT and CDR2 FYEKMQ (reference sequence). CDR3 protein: CASSWKRLAENYEQYF. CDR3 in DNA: TGTGCCAGCAGCTGGAAACGACTAGCGGAGAACTACGAGCAGTACTTC.

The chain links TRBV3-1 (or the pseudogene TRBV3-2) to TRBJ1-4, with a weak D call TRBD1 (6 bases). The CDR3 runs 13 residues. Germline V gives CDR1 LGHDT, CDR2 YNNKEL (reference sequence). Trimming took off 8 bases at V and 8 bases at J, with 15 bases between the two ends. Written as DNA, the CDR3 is TGTGCCAGCGGGGGCACCGAGGGGGAAAAACTGTTTTTT. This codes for CASGGTEGEKLFF.

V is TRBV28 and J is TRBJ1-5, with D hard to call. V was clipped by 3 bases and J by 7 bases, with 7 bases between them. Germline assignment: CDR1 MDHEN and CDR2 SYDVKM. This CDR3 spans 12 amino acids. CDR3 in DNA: TGTGCCAGCAGTTTGAGGATACAGCCCCAGCATTTT. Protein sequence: CASSLRIQPQHF.

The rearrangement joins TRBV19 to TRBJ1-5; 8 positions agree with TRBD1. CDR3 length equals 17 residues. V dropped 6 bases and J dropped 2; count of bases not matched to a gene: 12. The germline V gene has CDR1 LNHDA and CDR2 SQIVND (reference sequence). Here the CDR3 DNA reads TGTGCCAGTAGAGCGGGGGGATTGACAGGGGGCAATCAGCCCCAGCATTTT. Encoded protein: CASRAGGLTGGNQPQHF.

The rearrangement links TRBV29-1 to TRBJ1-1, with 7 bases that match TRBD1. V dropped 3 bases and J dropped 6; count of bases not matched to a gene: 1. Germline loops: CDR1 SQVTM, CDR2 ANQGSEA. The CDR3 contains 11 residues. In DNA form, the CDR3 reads TGCAGCGTTGACGACAGGGCTGAAGCTTTCTTT. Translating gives CSVDDRAEAFF.

The CDR3 protein is CASRREDGYTF. CDR3 DNA: TGTGCCAGCAGACGGGAAGACGGCTACACCTTC. The chain employs TRBV6-5 and TRBJ1-2; D is unclear. Trimming took off 6 bases at V and 8 bases at J, with 10 bases between the two ends. The CDR3 sequence is 11 residues long. The germline V gene encodes CDR1 MNHEY and CDR2 SVGAGI.

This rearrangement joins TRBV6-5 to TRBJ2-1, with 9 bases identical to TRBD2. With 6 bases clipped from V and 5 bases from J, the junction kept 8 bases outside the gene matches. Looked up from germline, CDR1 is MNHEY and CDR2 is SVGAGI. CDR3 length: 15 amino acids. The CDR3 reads CASRALAGANNEQFF. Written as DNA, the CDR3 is TGTGCCAGCAGGGCCTTAGCGGGAGCTAACAATGAGCAGTTCTTC.

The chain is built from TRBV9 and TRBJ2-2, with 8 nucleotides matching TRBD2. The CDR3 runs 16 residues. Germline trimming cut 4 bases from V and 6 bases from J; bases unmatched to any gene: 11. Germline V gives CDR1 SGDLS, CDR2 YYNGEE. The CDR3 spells CASSPRAGEIPGELFF. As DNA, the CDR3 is TGTGCCAGCAGCCCCCGAGCGGGAGAAATCCCCGGGGAGCTGTTTTTT.

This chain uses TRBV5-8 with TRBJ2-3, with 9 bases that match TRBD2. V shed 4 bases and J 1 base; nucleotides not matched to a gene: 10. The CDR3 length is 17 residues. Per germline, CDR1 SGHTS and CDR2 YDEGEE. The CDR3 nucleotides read TGTGCCAGCAGCCCGCTTGGAGTAGCGGGAGGCACAGATACGCAGTATTTT. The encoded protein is CASSPLGVAGGTDTQYF.